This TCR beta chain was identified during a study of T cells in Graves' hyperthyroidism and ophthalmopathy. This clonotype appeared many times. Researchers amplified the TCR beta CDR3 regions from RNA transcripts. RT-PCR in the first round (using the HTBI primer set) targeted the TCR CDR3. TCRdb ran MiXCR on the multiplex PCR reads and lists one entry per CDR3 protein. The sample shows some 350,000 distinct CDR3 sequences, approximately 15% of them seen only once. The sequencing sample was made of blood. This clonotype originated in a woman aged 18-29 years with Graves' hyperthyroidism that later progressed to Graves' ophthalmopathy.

The CDR3 DNA follows: TGTGCCAGCACCCCCCCCGGAGGCACTGAAGCTTTCTTT. Its protein is CASTPPGGTEAFF. The rearrangement joins TRBV6-1 to TRBJ1-1; D is ambiguous. Deletions cut 7 bases from V and 4 bases from J, with 13 bases between. The CDR3 loop spans 13 amino acids. Per germline, CDR1 MNHNS and CDR2 SASEGT.